This T cell receptor beta chain is drawn from a study of OX40 agonist ivuxolimab in advanced cancers. This CDR3 has 15 amino acids. Trimming cost V 2 bases and J 2 bases, with 14 bases left between them. Germline CDR1 reads GTSNPN; CDR2 reads SVGIG (reference sequence). TCRdb's table, derived via immunoSEQ multiplex PCR, lists solely in-frame clones and lacks some. The profile shows tens of thousands of clones, 65% to 85% of them singletons. The TCR was taken from an adult with an advanced solid tumor such as melanoma, head and neck, liver or kidney cancer. The sequences come from CD4+ or CD8+ T cells sorted from blood, collected in a trial of the OX40 agonist ivuxolimab. This chain uses TRBV30 with TRBJ2-3, with TRBD2 as a possible D gene (6 bases). The CDR3 spells CAWSPPGLDTDTQYF. CDR3 in DNA: TGTGCCTGGAGTCCCCCGGGACTTGACACAGATACGCAGTATTTT.